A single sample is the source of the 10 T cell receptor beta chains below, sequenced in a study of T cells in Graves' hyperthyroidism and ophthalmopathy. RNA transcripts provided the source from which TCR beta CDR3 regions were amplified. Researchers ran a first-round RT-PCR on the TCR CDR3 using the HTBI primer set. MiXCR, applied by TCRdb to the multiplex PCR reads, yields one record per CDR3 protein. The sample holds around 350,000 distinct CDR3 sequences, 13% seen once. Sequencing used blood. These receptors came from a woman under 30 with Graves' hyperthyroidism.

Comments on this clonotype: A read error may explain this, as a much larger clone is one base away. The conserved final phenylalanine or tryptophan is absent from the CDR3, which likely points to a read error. The CDR3 bases are TGTGCCAGCAGCCGGGGAGAAGTCACTGAAGCTTTCTCT. Its translation: CASSRGEVTEAFS. The chain links TRBV6-1 to TRBJ1-1; D unclear. Trimming stripped 6 bases from V and 4 bases from J, with 12 bases between. This CDR3 comprises 13 residues. Per germline, CDR1 MNHNS and CDR2 SASEGT.

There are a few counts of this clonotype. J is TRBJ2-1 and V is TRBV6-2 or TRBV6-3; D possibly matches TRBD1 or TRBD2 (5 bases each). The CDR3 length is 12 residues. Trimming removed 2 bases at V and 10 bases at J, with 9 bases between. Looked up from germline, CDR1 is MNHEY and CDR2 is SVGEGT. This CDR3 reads CASSYPGLEQFF. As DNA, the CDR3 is TGTGCCAGCAGTTACCCGGGGCTGGAGCAGTTCTTC.

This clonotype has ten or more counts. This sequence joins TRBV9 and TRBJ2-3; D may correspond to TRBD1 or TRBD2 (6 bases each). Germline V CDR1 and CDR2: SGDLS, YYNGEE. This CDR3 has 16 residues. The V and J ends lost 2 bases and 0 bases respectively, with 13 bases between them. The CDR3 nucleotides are TGTGCCAGCAGCGTCGGGGGCACCACTAGCACAGATACGCAGTATTTT. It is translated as CASSVGGTTSTDTQYF. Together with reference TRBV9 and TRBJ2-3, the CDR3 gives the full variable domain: DSGVTQTPKHLITATGQRVTLRCSPRSGDLSVYWYQQSLDQGLQFLIQYYNGEERAKGNILERFSAQQFPDLHSELNLSSLELGDSALYFCASSVGGTTSTDTQYFGPGTRLTVL.

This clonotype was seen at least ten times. Here the CDR3 reads CASNSVSNQPQHF. CDR3 coding DNA: TGTGCCAGCAATTCCGTCAGCAATCAGCCCCAGCATTTT. V and J are TRBV12-3 or TRBV12-4 and TRBJ1-5; D call uncertain. The CDR3 runs 13 residues. Trimming removed 7 bases at V and 1 base at J, with 8 bases between.

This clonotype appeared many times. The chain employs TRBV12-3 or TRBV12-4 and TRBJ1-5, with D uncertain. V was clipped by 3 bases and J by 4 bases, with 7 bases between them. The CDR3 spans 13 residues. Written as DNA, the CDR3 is TGTGCCAGCAGTTTCAGGTTAAATCAGCCCCAGCATTTT. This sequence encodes CASSFRLNQPQHF.

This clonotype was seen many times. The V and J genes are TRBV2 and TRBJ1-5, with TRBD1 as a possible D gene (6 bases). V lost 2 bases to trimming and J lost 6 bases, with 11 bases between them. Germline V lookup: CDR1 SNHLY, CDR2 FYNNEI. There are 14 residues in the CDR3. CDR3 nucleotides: TGTGCCAGCAGTGAAAGAGGGGGGCGTCAGCCCCAGCATTTT. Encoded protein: CASSERGGRQPQHF.

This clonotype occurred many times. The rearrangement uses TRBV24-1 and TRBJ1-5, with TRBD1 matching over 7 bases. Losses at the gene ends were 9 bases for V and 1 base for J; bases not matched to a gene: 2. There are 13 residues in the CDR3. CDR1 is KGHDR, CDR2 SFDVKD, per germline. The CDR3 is CATQGGSNQPQHF. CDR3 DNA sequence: TGTGCCACCCAGGGGGGAAGCAATCAGCCCCAGCATTTT.

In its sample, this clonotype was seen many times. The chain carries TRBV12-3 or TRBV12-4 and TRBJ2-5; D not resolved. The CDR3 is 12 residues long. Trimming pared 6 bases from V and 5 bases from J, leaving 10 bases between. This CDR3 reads CASRPGGETQYF. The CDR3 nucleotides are TGTGCCAGCAGACCCGGTGGGGAGACCCAGTACTTC.

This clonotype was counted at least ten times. CDR3: CASSLGTMNTEAFF. The CDR3 bases are TGTGCCAGCAGCTTAGGTACCATGAACACTGAAGCTTTCTTT. This chain links TRBV7-8 with TRBJ1-1; D unclear. The germline gives CDR1 SGHVS, CDR2 FQNEAQ. V dropped 1 base and J dropped 0 bases, with 6 bases sitting between them. This CDR3 spans 14 amino acids.

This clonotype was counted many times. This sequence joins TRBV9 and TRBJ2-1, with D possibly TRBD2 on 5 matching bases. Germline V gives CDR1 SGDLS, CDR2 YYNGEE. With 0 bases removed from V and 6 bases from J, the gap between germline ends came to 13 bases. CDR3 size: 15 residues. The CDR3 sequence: CASSVGGSWSNEQFF. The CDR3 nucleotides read TGTGCCAGCAGCGTAGGAGGGAGTTGGAGCAATGAGCAGTTCTTC. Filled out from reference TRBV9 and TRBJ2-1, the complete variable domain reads DSGVTQTPKHLITATGQRVTLRCSPRSGDLSVYWYQQSLDQGLQFLIQYYNGEERAKGNILERFSAQQFPDLHSELNLSSLELGDSALYFCASSVGGSWSNEQFFGPGTRLTVL.